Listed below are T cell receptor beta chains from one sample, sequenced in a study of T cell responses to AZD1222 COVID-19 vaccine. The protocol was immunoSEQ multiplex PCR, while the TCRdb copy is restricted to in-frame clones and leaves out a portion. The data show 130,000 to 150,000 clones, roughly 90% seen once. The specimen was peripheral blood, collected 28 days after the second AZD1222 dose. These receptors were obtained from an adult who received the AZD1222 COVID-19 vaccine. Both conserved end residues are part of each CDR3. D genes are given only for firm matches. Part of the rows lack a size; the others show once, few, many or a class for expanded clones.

cdr3_aa: CASSDAGIITPSGYTF
cdr3_nt: TGTGCCAGCAGCGACGCCGGGATTATAACTCCGAGTGGCTACACCTTC
clone_size: -
d_call: -
v_call: TRBV7-3
j_call: TRBJ1-2

cdr3_aa: CASSQSGASNTQYF
cdr3_nt: TGTGCCAGTAGTCAGTCGGGCGCCTCCAATACGCAGTATTTT
clone_size: once
d_call: -
v_call: TRBV19
j_call: TRBJ2-3

cdr3_aa: CAISESLQGARYGYTF
cdr3_nt: TGTGCCATCAGTGAGTCCCTGCAGGGGGCACGCTATGGCTACACCTTC
clone_size: -
d_call: TRBD1
v_call: TRBV10-3
j_call: TRBJ1-2

cdr3_aa: CASSQGEATGNEKLFF
cdr3_nt: TGCGCCAGCAGCCAAGGGGAGGCGACTGGCAATGAAAAACTGTTTTTT
clone_size: -
d_call: -
v_call: TRBV4-3
j_call: TRBJ1-4

cdr3_aa: CASRLAGGPEYEQYF
cdr3_nt: TGTGCCTCACGGCTAGCGGGAGGGCCGGAGTACGAGCAGTACTTC
clone_size: -
d_call: TRBD2
v_call: TRBV7-3
j_call: TRBJ2-7

cdr3_aa: CASTPWNPSGFYEQYF
cdr3_nt: TGTGCCAGCACCCCCTGGAACCCTAGCGGTTTCTACGAGCAGTACTTC
clone_size: -
d_call: TRBD2
v_call: TRBV6-2/TRBV6-3
j_call: TRBJ2-7

cdr3_aa: CASSPQGGEQYF
cdr3_nt: TGTGCCAGCAGCCCCCAGGGGGGAGAGCAGTACTTC
clone_size: -
d_call: -
v_call: TRBV3-1/TRBV3-2
j_call: TRBJ2-7

cdr3_aa: CASRRERLGGYTF
cdr3_nt: TGTGCCAGCAGGCGAGAGCGCCTTGGAGGCTACACCTTC
clone_size: once
d_call: -
v_call: TRBV12-3/TRBV12-4
j_call: TRBJ1-2

cdr3_aa: CASLPPGQTNEKLFF
cdr3_nt: TGTGCCAGCCTACCTCCGGGACAGACTAATGAAAAACTGTTTTTT
clone_size: -
d_call: TRBD1
v_call: TRBV2
j_call: TRBJ1-4

cdr3_aa: CASSGGLASSYNEQFF
cdr3_nt: TGTGCCAGCTCAGGGGGACTAGCTAGCTCCTACAATGAGCAGTTCTTC
clone_size: -
d_call: TRBD2
v_call: TRBV18
j_call: TRBJ2-1

cdr3_aa: CASRGPLRNTEAFF
cdr3_nt: TGCGCCAGCAGGGGGCCTCTTAGGAACACTGAAGCTTTCTTT
clone_size: once
d_call: -
v_call: TRBV4-1
j_call: TRBJ1-1

cdr3_aa: CASSFQMGNEKLFF
cdr3_nt: TGTGCCAGCAGCTTCCAAATGGGGAATGAAAAACTGTTTTTT
clone_size: -
d_call: -
v_call: TRBV7-9
j_call: TRBJ1-4

cdr3_aa: CAWRGLSGSPLHF
cdr3_nt: TGTGCCTGGAGAGGACTGTCGGGTTCACCCCTCCACTTT
clone_size: -
d_call: -
v_call: TRBV30
j_call: TRBJ1-6

cdr3_aa: CASSQDVLAGEPGELFF
cdr3_nt: TGTGCCAGCAGCCAAGATGTACTAGCGGGAGAGCCCGGGGAGCTGTTTTTT
clone_size: -
d_call: TRBD2
v_call: TRBV14
j_call: TRBJ2-2

cdr3_aa: CASSLEAGNSETQYF
cdr3_nt: TGTGCCAGCAGCCTAGAAGCGGGAAATTCGGAGACCCAGTACTTC
clone_size: -
d_call: TRBD2
v_call: TRBV3-1/TRBV3-2
j_call: TRBJ2-5

cdr3_aa: CATSRQQGGTEAFF
cdr3_nt: TGTGCCACCAGCAGGCAACAGGGTGGCACTGAAGCTTTCTTT
clone_size: once
d_call: -
v_call: TRBV15
j_call: TRBJ1-1

cdr3_aa: CASSELTNYGYTF
cdr3_nt: TGCGCCAGCAGTGAACTCACTAACTATGGCTACACCTTC
clone_size: -
d_call: -
v_call: TRBV10-1
j_call: TRBJ1-2